This T cell receptor (beta chain) is from a study of T-cell memory formation after mild COVID-19. Study findings and constraints: Nothing confirmed that second-wave clones peaking on day 37 were specific for SARS-CoV-2. Contracting clones, day 15 to 85, had balanced CD4/CD8, and later expanders favored CD4+. Mostly located in CM and EM were contracting CD4+ clones, with contracting CD8+ clones located in EMRA.

With regard to this clonotype: Its antigen remains unknown.

Using constant-segment primers, 5'RACE produced TCR alpha and TCR beta cDNA libraries carrying sample barcodes and UMIs. TCRdb re-called the 5' RACE reads with MiXCR, one entry per CDR3 protein. The sample contains approximately 580,000 distinct CDR3 sequences, about a fifth of which appear only once. CDR3 length: 12 residues. Germline-derived CDR1 and CDR2 are MDHEN and SYDVKM. V gave up 8 bases and J gave up 3 bases, with 11 bases separating them. The sequence derives from an adult woman who had mild COVID-19 (a few samples of this study predate the infection). Cell type and time point are not known. The sequenced material came from PBMCs or a T cell subset sorted from them (not recorded which). V gene TRBV28 combines with J gene TRBJ2-7, with D maybe TRBD2 (6 bases). CDR3 sequence reads: CASRDSNYEQYF. The CDR3 coding sequence is TGTGCCAGCCGGGACTCTAACTACGAGCAGTACTTC.